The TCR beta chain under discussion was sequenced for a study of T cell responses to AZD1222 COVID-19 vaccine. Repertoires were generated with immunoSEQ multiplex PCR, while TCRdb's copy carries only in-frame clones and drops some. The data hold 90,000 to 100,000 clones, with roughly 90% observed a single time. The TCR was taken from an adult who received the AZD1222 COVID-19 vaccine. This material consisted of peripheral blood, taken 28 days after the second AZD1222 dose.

The CDR3 spells CASRARDGTYEQYF. DNA of the CDR3: TGTGCCAGCAGAGCCCGGGACGGAACCTACGAGCAGTACTTC. This chain joins TRBV6-5 and TRBJ2-7, with D perhaps matching TRBD1 or TRBD2 (5 bases each). Germline values: CDR1 MNHEY, CDR2 SVGAGI. The V and J ends lost 6 bases and 2 bases respectively, with 14 bases between them. The CDR3 totals 14 residues.